This T cell receptor beta chain came from a study of blood T cell repertoires in COVID-19. As for the study in general: There were acute and convalescent COVID-19 samples, and they came from the United States, Italy and Spain.

As originally analysed: Nucleated cell number was recorded as an estimate derived from reference gene primer amplification. Libraries were prepared by immunoSEQ multiplex PCR; TCRdb keeps only in-frame clonotypes and omits some of them. V and J calls and clone size come straight from that table; D and trimming were deduced from the DNA. The data show about 80,000 clones, with 84% seen just once and around 12% held by the top ten. This CDR3 is 14 amino acids long. The V gene's germline CDR1 is DFQATT and CDR2 SNEGSKA (reference sequence). The J segment lost 2 bases and the V segment lost 3 bases, leaving 3 bases of the junction unmatched.

The chain recombines TRBV20-1 with TRBJ2-7; 11 bases fit TRBD2. This TCR was sampled from a human donor in a cohort sampled during active COVID-19. Source material: peripheral blood. The CDR3 loop reads CSASGTSGTYEQYF. The CDR3 bases are TGCAGTGCTAGTGGGACTAGCGGAACCTACGAGCAGTACTTC.